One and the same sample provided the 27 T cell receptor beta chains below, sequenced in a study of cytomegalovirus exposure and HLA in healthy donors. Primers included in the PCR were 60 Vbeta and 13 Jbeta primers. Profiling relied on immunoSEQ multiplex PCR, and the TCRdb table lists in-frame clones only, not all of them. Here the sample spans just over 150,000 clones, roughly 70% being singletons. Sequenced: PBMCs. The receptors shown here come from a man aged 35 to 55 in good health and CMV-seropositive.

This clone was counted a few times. For the CDR3, the DNA is TGTGCCAGCAGCTTAAGGGGTGGGACTAGCGACTCTGGGGCCAACGTCCTGACTTTC. Protein: CASSLRGGTSDSGANVLTF. The chain is built from TRBV7-2 and TRBJ2-6; 10 bases map to TRBD2. CDR1 is SGHTA and CDR2 is FQGNSA in the germline V gene. Germline trimming cut 2 bases from V and 0 bases from J; bases unmatched to any gene: 7. The CDR3 has 19 amino acids.

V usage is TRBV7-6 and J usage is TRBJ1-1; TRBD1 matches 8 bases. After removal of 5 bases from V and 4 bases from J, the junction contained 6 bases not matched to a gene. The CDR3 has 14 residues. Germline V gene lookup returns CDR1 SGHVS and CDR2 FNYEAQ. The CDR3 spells CASSRGTGGTEAFF. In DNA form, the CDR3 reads TGTGCCAGCAGCCGAGGGACAGGAGGCACTGAAGCTTTCTTT.

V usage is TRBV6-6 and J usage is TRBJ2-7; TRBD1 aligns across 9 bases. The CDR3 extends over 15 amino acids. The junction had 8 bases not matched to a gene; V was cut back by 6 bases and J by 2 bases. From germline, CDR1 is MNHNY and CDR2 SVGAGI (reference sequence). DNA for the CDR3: TGTGCCAGCAGACAACCGGGACAGGGTACCTACGAGCAGTACTTC. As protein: CASRQPGQGTYEQYF.

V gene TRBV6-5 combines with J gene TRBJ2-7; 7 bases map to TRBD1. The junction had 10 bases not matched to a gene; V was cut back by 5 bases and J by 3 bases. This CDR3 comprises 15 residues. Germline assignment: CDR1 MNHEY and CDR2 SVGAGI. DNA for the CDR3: TGTGCCAGCAGTACACCAACAGGGGAAAGCTACGAGCAGTACTTC. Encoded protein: CASSTPTGESYEQYF.

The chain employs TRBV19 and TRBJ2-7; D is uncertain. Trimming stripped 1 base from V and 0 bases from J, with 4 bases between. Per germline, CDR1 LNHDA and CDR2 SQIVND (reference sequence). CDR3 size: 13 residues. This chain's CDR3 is CASSIANSYEQYF. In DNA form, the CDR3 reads TGTGCCAGTAGTATAGCAAACTCCTACGAGCAGTACTTC.

Here the CDR3 reads CASSLAQGTQYF. CDR3 nucleotide sequence: TGTGCCAGCAGCTTAGCACAGGGGACGCAGTATTTT. J is TRBJ2-3 and V is TRBV7-9, with TRBD1 identical over 7 bases. V shed 0 bases and J 9 bases; nucleotides not matched to a gene: 0. Germline-derived CDR1 and CDR2 are SEHNR and FQNEAQ (reference sequence). This CDR3 comprises 12 residues.

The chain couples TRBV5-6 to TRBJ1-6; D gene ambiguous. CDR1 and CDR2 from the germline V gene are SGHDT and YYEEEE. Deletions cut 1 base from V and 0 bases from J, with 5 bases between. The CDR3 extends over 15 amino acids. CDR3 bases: TGTGCCAGCAGCTTGCTCAGCTCCTATAATTCACCCCTCCACTTT. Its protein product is CASSLLSSYNSPLHF.

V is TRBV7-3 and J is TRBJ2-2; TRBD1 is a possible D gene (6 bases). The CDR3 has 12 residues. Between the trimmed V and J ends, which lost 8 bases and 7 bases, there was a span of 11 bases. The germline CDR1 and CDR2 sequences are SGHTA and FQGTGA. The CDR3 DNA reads TGTGCCAGCGGCAGGGGTAACGGGGAGCTGTTTTTT. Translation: CASGRGNGELFF.

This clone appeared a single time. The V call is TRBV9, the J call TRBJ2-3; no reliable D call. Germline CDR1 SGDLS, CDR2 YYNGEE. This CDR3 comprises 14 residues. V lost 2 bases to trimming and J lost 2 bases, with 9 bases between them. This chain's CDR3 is CASSVGTITDTQYF. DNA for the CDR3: TGTGCCAGCAGCGTCGGTACTATCACAGATACGCAGTATTTT.

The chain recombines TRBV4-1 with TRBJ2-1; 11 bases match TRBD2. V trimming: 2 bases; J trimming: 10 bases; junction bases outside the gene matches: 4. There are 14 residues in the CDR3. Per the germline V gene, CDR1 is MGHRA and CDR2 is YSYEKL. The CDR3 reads CASSQFASGGEQFF. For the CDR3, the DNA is TGCGCCAGCAGCCAATTCGCTAGCGGGGGGGAGCAGTTCTTC.

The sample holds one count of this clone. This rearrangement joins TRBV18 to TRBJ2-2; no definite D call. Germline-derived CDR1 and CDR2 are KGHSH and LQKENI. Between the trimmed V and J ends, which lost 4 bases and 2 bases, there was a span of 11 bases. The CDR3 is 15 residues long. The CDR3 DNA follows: TGTGCCAGCTCACGTGGCGGAGTAAACACCGGGGAGCTGTTTTTT. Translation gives CASSRGGVNTGELFF.

For the CDR3, the DNA is TGTGCCAGTATTGGAGAGGACACTGAAGCTTTCTTT. It codes for CASIGEDTEAFF. The chain employs TRBV19 and TRBJ1-1, with unresolved D. There are 12 residues in the CDR3. Germline V gives CDR1 LNHDA, CDR2 SQIVND (reference sequence). The V end lost 7 bases, the J end lost 3 bases, and 9 bases lay between the germline ends.

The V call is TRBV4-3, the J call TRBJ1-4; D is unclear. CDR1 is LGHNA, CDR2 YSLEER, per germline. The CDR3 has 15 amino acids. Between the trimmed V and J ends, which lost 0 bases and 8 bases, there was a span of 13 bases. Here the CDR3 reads CASSQDRVFGEKLFF. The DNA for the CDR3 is TGCGCCAGCAGCCAAGATCGGGTATTCGGGGAAAAACTGTTTTTT.

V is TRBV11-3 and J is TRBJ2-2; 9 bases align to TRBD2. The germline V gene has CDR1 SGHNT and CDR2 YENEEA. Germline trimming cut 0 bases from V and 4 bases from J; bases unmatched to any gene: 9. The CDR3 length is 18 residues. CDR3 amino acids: CASSLEGWPAGGTGELFF. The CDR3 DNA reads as TGTGCCAGCAGCTTAGAAGGTTGGCCAGCGGGAGGCACCGGGGAGCTGTTTTTT. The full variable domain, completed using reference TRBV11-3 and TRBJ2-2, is EAGVVQSPRYKIIEKKQPVAFWCNPISGHNTLYWYLQNLGQGPELLIRYENEEAVDDSQLPKDRFSAERLKGVDSTLKIQPAELGDSAVYLCASSLEGWPAGGTGELFFGEGSRLTVL.

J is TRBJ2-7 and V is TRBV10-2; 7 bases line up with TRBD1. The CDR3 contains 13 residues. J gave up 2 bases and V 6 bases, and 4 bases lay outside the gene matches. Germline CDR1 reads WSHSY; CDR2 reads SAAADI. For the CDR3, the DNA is TGCGCCAGCAGACCGACAGGGACCTACGAGCAGTACTTC. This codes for CASRPTGTYEQYF.

This CDR3 is CASSIRRPLPGEVYEQYF. CDR3 coding DNA: TGCGCCAGCAGCATCCGAAGGCCCCTACCTGGGGAGGTATACGAGCAGTACTTC. The chain carries TRBV5-1 and TRBJ2-7, with a possible D match to TRBD2 (6 bases). In germline, CDR1 is SGHRS, CDR2 YFSETQ. The germline V and J ends were trimmed by 4 bases and 4 bases, with 27 bases remaining between them. CDR3 length equals 18 residues.

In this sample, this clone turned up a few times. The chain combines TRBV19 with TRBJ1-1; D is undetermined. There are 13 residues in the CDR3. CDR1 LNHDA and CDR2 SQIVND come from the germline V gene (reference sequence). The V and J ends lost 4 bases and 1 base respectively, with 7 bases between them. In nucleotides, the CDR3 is TGTGCCAGTAGTAGGCCCTCGAACACTGAAGCTTTCTTT. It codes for CASSRPSNTEAFF.

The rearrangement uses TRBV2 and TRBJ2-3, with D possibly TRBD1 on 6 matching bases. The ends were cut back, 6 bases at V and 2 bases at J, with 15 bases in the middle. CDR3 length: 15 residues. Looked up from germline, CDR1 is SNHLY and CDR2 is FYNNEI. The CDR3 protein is CASSTGTTFTDTQYF. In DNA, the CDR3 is TGTGCCAGCAGCACCGGGACAACCTTCACAGATACGCAGTATTTT.

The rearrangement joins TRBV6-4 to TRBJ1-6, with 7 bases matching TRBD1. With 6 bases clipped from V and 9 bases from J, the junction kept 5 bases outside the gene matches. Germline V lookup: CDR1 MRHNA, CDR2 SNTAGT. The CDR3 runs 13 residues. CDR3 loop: CASSRGLRSPLHF. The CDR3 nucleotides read TGTGCCAGCAGCAGGGGGTTACGTTCACCCCTCCACTTT.

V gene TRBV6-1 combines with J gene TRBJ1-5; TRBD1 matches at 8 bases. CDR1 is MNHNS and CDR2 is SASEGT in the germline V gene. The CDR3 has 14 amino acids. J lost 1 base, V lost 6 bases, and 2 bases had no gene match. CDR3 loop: CASSRQGSNQPQHF. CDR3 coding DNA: TGTGCCAGCAGCCGACAGGGGAGCAATCAGCCCCAGCATTTT.

CDR3 in amino acids: CASSFQSVMNTEAFF. CDR3 bases: TGTGCCAGCAGCTTTCAGTCAGTCATGAACACTGAAGCTTTCTTT. The chain carries TRBV5-6 and TRBJ1-1; D gene unclear. V shed 2 bases and J shed 0 bases, with 11 bases lying between them. Germline V lookup: CDR1 SGHDT, CDR2 YYEEEE. The CDR3 has 15 amino acids.

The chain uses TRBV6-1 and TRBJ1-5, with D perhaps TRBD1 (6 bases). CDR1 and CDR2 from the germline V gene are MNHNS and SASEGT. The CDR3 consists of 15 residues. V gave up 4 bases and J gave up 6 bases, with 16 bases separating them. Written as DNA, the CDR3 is TGTGCCAGCAGTGTTGGGGGGGCTAGTCGTCAGCCCCAGCATTTT. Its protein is CASSVGGASRQPQHF.

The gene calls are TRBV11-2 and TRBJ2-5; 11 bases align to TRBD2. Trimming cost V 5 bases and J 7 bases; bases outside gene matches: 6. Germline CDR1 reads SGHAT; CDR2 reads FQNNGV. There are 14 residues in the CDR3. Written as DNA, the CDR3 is TGTGCCAGCAGCCCTGGGGGGACTAGCGGGACCCAGTACTTC. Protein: CASSPGGTSGTQYF.

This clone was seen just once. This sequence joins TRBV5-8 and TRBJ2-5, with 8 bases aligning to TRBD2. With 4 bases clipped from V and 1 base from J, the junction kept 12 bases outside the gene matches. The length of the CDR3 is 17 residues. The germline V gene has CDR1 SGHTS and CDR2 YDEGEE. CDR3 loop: CASSLGVASGLQETQYF. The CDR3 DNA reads TGTGCCAGCAGCCTTGGGGTGGCTAGCGGGCTCCAAGAGACCCAGTACTTC. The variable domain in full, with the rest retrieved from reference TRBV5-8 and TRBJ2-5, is EAGVTQSPTHLIKTRGQQATLRCSPISGHTSVYWYQQALGLGLQFLLWYDEGEERNRGNFPPRFSGRQFPNYSSELNVNALELEDSALYLCASSLGVASGLQETQYFGPGTRLLVL.

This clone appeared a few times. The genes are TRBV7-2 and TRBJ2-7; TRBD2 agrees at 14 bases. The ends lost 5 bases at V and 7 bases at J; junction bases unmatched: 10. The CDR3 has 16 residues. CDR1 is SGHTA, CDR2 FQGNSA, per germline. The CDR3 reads CASSPGLAGALGEQYF. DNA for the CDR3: TGTGCCAGCAGCCCGGGACTAGCGGGGGCCCTGGGAGAGCAGTACTTC.

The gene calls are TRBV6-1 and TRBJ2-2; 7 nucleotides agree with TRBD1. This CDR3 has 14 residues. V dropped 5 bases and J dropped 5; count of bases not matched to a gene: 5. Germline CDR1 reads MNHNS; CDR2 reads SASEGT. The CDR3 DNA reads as TGTGCCAGCAGTTCAAAGACAGGGACCGGGGAGCTGTTTTTT. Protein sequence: CASSSKTGTGELFF.

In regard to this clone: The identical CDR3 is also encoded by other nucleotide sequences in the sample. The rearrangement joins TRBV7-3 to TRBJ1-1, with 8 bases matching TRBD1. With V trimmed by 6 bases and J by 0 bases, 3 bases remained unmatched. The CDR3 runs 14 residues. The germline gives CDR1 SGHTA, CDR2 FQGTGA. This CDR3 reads CASSPGGMNTEAFF. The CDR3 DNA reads TGTGCCAGCAGTCCAGGGGGCATGAACACTGAAGCTTTCTTT.